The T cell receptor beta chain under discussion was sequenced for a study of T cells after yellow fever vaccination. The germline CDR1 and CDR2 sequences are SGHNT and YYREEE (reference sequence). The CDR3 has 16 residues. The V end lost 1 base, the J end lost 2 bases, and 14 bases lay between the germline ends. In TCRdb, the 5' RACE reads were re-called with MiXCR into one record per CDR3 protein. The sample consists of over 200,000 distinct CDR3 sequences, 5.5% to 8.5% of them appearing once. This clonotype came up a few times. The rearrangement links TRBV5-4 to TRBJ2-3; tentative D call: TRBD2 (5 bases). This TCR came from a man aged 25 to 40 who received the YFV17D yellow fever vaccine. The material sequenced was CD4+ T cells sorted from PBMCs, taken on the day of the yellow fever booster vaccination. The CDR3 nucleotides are TGTGCCAGCAGCTTGCTCCGGGATCCCAACACAGATACGCAGTATTTT. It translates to CASSLLRDPNTDTQYF.